This T cell receptor beta chain was identified in a study of blood T cell repertoires in COVID-19. Study overall: The samples span acute and convalescent COVID-19 from the United States, Italy and Spain. From T cells, B-cell-depleted T cells, or PBMCs came the material, which was cDNA or gDNA.

This clone was counted only a few times. Germline V lookup: CDR1 SGHVS, CDR2 FNYEAQ. With 5 bases removed from V and 5 bases from J, the gap between germline ends came to 8 bases. This CDR3 is 12 amino acids long. Original processing methods: Estimates of nucleated cell counts were drawn from the amplification of reference gene primers. Clones were sequenced by immunoSEQ multiplex PCR, and TCRdb holds only the in-frame ones, with some missing. V, J and clone size were drawn from that table, and D and trimming were deduced from the DNA. The top ten clones hold around 15% of a sample with 55,000 to 75,000 clones, roughly 80% of them seen once.

The sample taken for sequencing was peripheral blood. The rearrangement links TRBV7-6 to TRBJ2-3; D not certain. The receptor's source is an older man with active COVID-19. This CDR3 reads CASSLKEDTQYF. In DNA, the CDR3 is TGTGCCAGCAGCCTAAAAGAAGATACGCAGTATTTT.